The clone carrying this T cell receptor beta chain was picked up a small number of times. Its antigen is not identified. Germline CDR1 reads ENHRY; CDR2 reads SYGVKD. Trimming removed 7 bases from V and 3 bases from J; junction bases left unmatched: 4. The CDR3 consists of 14 residues. These data belong to a study of blood T cells in healthy people across ages. Study outcomes and limitations: There were more naive CD4+ cells and higher diversity in long-lived donors than in aged donors. TCR beta diversity, measured per million T cells, fell in a roughly linear way with age. The study regarded diversity estimates from one million T cells as underestimates.

With a J-beta primer mix and a sample-barcoded 5' primer, a second PCR ran about 7 to 12 cycles. TCRdb passed the 5' RACE reads through MiXCR, listing each CDR3 protein once. The data hold 1.5 million to 2 million distinct CDR3 sequences, with around 50% observed a single time. This chain links TRBV10-3 with TRBJ2-3, with 10 bases fitting TRBD2. The clonotype comes from a woman aged 35 to 49 in good health. The specimen sequenced was blood. The CDR3: CAITASGGTDTQYF. For the CDR3, the DNA is TGTGCCATCACCGCTAGCGGGGGTACAGATACGCAGTATTTT.